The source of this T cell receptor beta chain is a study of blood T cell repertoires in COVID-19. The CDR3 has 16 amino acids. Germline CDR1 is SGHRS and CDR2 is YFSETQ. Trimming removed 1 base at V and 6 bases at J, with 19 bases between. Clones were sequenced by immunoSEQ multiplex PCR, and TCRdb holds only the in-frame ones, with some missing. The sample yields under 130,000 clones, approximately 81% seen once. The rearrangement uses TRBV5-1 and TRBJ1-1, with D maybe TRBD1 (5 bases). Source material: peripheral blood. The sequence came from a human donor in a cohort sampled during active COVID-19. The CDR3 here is CASSLSPGLRISEAFF. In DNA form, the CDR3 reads TGCGCCAGCAGCTTGTCACCGGGACTGAGAATTTCTGAAGCTTTCTTT.